The rows below give T cell receptor beta chains drawn from one sample of a study of CD8 T cells in ankylosing spondylitis. TCRdb redid the calling of the 5' RACE reads with MiXCR, one entry per CDR3 protein. Among roughly 280,000 distinct CDR3 sequences listed, 15% to 25% were seen once. The source material was blood, either unsorted or a sorted T cell fraction (not recorded which). These TCRs come from a male donor with ankylosing spondylitis or in good health (not recorded which). CDR3s include the opening cysteine and the closing phenylalanine or tryptophan.

V gene: TRBV9
J gene: TRBJ2-1
CDR3 protein: CASSVGGENSGRPSYNEQFF

V gene: TRBV12-3/TRBV12-4
J gene: TRBJ2-3
CDR3 protein: CASSFGQGGTDTQYF

V gene: TRBV5-1
J gene: TRBJ2-5
CDR3 protein: CDSSTGTSEVETQYF

V gene: TRBV20-1
J gene: TRBJ1-2
CDR3 protein: CSAPSTGLYGYTF

V gene: TRBV20-1
J gene: TRBJ2-1
CDR3 protein: CSASTIPEQFF

V gene: TRBV4-1
J gene: TRBJ1-2
CDR3 protein: CASSQDNVLFYGYTF

V gene: TRBV4-2
J gene: TRBJ2-2
CDR3 protein: CASSQGRDTGELFF

V gene: TRBV3-1
J gene: TRBJ1-1
CDR3 protein: CASSSLDRARVKPEAFF

V gene: TRBV2
J gene: TRBJ1-1
CDR3 protein: CAEGGLNTEAFF

V gene: TRBV15
J gene: TRBJ2-3
CDR3 protein: CATSRDWTDTDTQYF

V gene: TRBV6-2/TRBV6-3
J gene: TRBJ1-5
CDR3 protein: CASRRSGQAGNQPQHF

V gene: TRBV4-2
J gene: TRBJ1-4
CDR3 protein: CASSQDGGGNEKLFF

V gene: TRBV5-4
J gene: TRBJ2-5
CDR3 protein: CASSLDVVGTQYF

V gene: TRBV5-1
J gene: TRBJ2-4
CDR3 protein: CASSLGDRSAKNIQYF

V gene: TRBV15
J gene: TRBJ1-5
CDR3 protein: CATSRQGSNQPQHF

V gene: TRBV20-1
J gene: TRBJ1-1
CDR3 protein: CSAQGGMNTEAFF

V gene: TRBV12-3/TRBV12-4
J gene: TRBJ1-1
CDR3 protein: CASSSPVRGNTEAFF

V gene: TRBV6-1
J gene: TRBJ1-5
CDR3 protein: CASKGQGWSNQPQHF

V gene: TRBV4-1
J gene: TRBJ1-1
CDR3 protein: CASSPLTRGLTEAFF

V gene: TRBV5-1
J gene: TRBJ2-1
CDR3 protein: CASSSLGGSYNEQFF

V gene: TRBV3-1
J gene: TRBJ1-2
CDR3 protein: CASSQEGFSLYGYTF

V gene: TRBV20-1
J gene: TRBJ1-5
CDR3 protein: CSARDTDRTPNQPQHF

V gene: TRBV28
J gene: TRBJ2-5
CDR3 protein: CASTEGQGATQYF

V gene: TRBV18
J gene: TRBJ2-5
CDR3 protein: CASSSETGGKETQYF

V gene: TRBV14
J gene: TRBJ2-1
CDR3 protein: CASSQVELAPHEQFF

V gene: TRBV7-9
J gene: TRBJ2-5
CDR3 protein: CASSLFAGQQETQYF

V gene: TRBV5-1
J gene: TRBJ1-4
CDR3 protein: CASSFDSNEKLFF

V gene: TRBV3-1
J gene: TRBJ1-4
CDR3 protein: CASSQYLGEKLFF

V gene: TRBV6-2/TRBV6-3
J gene: TRBJ2-3
CDR3 protein: CASSYRDRAADTQYF

V gene: TRBV27
J gene: TRBJ2-3
CDR3 protein: CASSFDRGGTDTQYF

V gene: TRBV20-1
J gene: TRBJ1-5
CDR3 protein: CSARDVQGAQPQHF

V gene: TRBV9
J gene: TRBJ2-3
CDR3 protein: CASSVGLGTDTQYF

V gene: TRBV30
J gene: TRBJ2-5
CDR3 protein: CAWSQGFQETQYF

V gene: TRBV27
J gene: TRBJ2-1
CDR3 protein: CASSFLGGTSGGYNEQFF

V gene: TRBV5-1
J gene: TRBJ2-3
CDR3 protein: CASSLAPGGAGTDTQYF

V gene: TRBV12-3/TRBV12-4
J gene: TRBJ1-5
CDR3 protein: CASSLGTGGRQPQHF

V gene: TRBV5-1
J gene: TRBJ1-5
CDR3 protein: CASSLRPSQPQHF

V gene: TRBV20-1
J gene: TRBJ1-5
CDR3 protein: CSVRGQGHQPQHF

V gene: TRBV9
J gene: TRBJ2-1
CDR3 protein: CASSEQDLSSYNEQFF

V gene: TRBV28
J gene: TRBJ2-2
CDR3 protein: CASSIEGYTGELFF

V gene: TRBV5-1
J gene: TRBJ1-6
CDR3 protein: CASSLRGQGESPLHF

V gene: TRBV12-3/TRBV12-4
J gene: TRBJ2-1
CDR3 protein: CASSRDSNEQFF

V gene: TRBV12-3/TRBV12-4
J gene: TRBJ2-1
CDR3 protein: CASSLLSSAANEQFF

V gene: TRBV5-1
J gene: TRBJ2-1
CDR3 protein: CVSSVDGYNEQFF

V gene: TRBV11-2
J gene: TRBJ1-1
CDR3 protein: CASSPWTGLATEAFF

V gene: TRBV6-5
J gene: TRBJ2-6
CDR3 protein: CASSNEGPLTF

V gene: TRBV20-1
J gene: TRBJ2-3
CDR3 protein: CSTAGGAPDTQYF

V gene: TRBV20-1
J gene: TRBJ2-2
CDR3 protein: CSAKGSGYTGELFF

V gene: TRBV30
J gene: TRBJ1-1
CDR3 protein: CAWSVRSFGDYSNTEAFF

V gene: TRBV7-3
J gene: TRBJ2-5
CDR3 protein: CASSSLAQETQYF

V gene: TRBV24-1
J gene: TRBJ1-2
CDR3 protein: CATSDPRRETSYGYTF

V gene: TRBV12-3/TRBV12-4
J gene: TRBJ1-2
CDR3 protein: CASSWGRTYGYTF

V gene: TRBV11-3
J gene: TRBJ2-6
CDR3 protein: CASSPGTGGLFGANVLTF

V gene: TRBV10-3
J gene: TRBJ2-5
CDR3 protein: CAISGTSQETQYF

V gene: TRBV5-1
J gene: TRBJ1-4
CDR3 protein: CASSLQGTEKLFF

V gene: TRBV12-3/TRBV12-4
J gene: TRBJ2-3
CDR3 protein: CASSRTSGGGIDTQYF

V gene: TRBV6-2/TRBV6-3
J gene: TRBJ1-5
CDR3 protein: CASSYFQGARQPQHF